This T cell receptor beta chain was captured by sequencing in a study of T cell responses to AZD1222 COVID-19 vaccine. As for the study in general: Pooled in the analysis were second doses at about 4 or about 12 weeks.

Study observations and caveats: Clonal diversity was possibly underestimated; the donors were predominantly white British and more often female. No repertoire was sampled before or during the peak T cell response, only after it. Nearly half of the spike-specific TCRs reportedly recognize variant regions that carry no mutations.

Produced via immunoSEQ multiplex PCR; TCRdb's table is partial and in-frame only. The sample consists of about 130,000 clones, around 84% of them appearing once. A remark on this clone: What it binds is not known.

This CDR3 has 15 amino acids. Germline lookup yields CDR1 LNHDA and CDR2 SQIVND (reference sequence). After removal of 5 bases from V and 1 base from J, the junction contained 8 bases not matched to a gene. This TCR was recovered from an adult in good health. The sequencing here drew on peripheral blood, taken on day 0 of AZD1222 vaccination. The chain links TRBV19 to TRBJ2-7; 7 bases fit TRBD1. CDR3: CASSLDRVTSYEQYF. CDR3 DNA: TGTGCCAGTAGTCTCGACAGGGTTACGTCCTACGAGCAGTACTTC.